These 21 T cell receptor beta chains originate from one sample sequenced in a study of blood T cell repertoires in COVID-19 (dated by TCRdb to 2018 to 2020). Library preparation was by the immunoSEQ multiplex PCR assay. TCRdb carries this immuneACCESS record with in-frame sequences only. Its versions omit some clonotypes, under half of them owing to an unresolved V gene in the studies checked, with the rest unexplained. Recorded for this sample are 150,000 to 200,000 clones; 80% to 90% of them occurred a single time. Around 8.3% of the sample is in the top ten clones. The sample comprised peripheral blood. The receptors were gathered from a man in his 60s with acute or convalescent COVID-19.

The rearrangement joins TRBV15 to TRBJ1-3; maybe TRBD1 (6 bases). The CDR3 runs 14 residues. The V and J ends lost 0 bases and 3 bases respectively, with 6 bases between them. Germline lookup yields CDR1 LNHNV and CDR2 YYDKDF (reference sequence). Here the CDR3 reads CATSRDRGGNTIYF. The CDR3 coding sequence is TGTGCCACCAGCAGAGACAGGGGTGGAAACACCATATATTTT.

This chain connects TRBV28 to TRBJ2-3; TRBD2 agrees at 10 bases. The CDR3 covers 17 residues. Germline CDR1 and CDR2: MDHEN and SYDVKM. V was clipped by 8 bases and J by 5 bases; unmatched bases: 16. CDR3 amino acids: CASGDGASGSLVDTQYF. In DNA form, the CDR3 reads TGTGCCAGCGGGGATGGAGCTAGCGGGAGTCTAGTAGATACGCAGTATTTT.

This rearrangement joins TRBV6-6 to TRBJ1-2; 9 bases agree with TRBD1. J gave up 3 bases and V 5 bases, and 7 bases lay outside the gene matches. Germline V gene data show CDR1 as MNHNY and CDR2 as SVGAGI (reference sequence). This CDR3 contains 15 residues. CDR3 protein: CASSPTRTGDYGYTF. The DNA of the CDR3 is TGTGCCAGCAGTCCAACCCGGACAGGGGACTATGGCTACACCTTC.

The V and J genes are TRBV19 and TRBJ2-7; 10 nucleotides agree with TRBD1. Germline lookup yields CDR1 LNHDA and CDR2 SQIVND (reference sequence). V gave up 7 bases and J gave up 6 bases; unmatched junction bases: 6. The CDR3 loop spans 13 amino acids. In DNA form, the CDR3 reads TGTGCCAGTACCGACAGGGGGCGTCTCGAGCAGTACTTC. Residues: CASTDRGRLEQYF.

This chain links TRBV28 with TRBJ2-1, with D unclear. V lost 2 bases, J lost 5 bases, and 7 bases lay in between. Germline-derived CDR1 and CDR2 are MDHEN and SYDVKM. This CDR3 spans 13 amino acids. The CDR3 reads CASSLNSNNEQFF. Here the CDR3 DNA reads TGTGCCAGCAGTTTAAACAGCAACAATGAGCAGTTCTTC.

V gene TRBV28 combines with J gene TRBJ2-1, with 16 bases that match TRBD2. The J segment lost 7 bases and the V segment lost 5 bases, leaving 5 bases of the junction unmatched. The CDR3 runs 16 residues. Germline values: CDR1 MDHEN, CDR2 SYDVKM. CDR3: CASSAPGLAGGNEQFF. The DNA for the CDR3 is TGTGCCAGCAGTGCCCCGGGACTAGCGGGGGGGAATGAGCAGTTCTTC. Drawing the rest from reference TRBV28 and TRBJ2-1, the complete variable domain is DVKVTQSSRYLVKRTGEKVFLECVQDMDHENMFWYRQDPGLGLRLIYFSYDVKMKEKGDIPEGYSVSREKKERFSLILESASTNQTSMYLCASSAPGLAGGNEQFFGPGTRLTVL.

Regarding this clone: This sample includes further DNA sequences coding for the same CDR3. The J gene is TRBJ2-3, the V gene TRBV5-1, with D tentatively TRBD1 (5 bases). The CDR3 contains 14 residues. Germline values: CDR1 SGHRS, CDR2 YFSETQ. V gave up 0 bases and J gave up 0 bases, with 5 bases separating them. The CDR3 reads CASSLGQSTDTQYF. CDR3 DNA sequence: TGCGCCAGCAGCTTGGGACAGAGCACAGATACGCAGTATTTT.

This chain connects TRBV6-6 to TRBJ1-5; D perhaps matches TRBD1 (5 bases). Per the germline V gene, CDR1 is MNHNY and CDR2 is SVGAGI (reference sequence). CDR3 length: 14 residues. Trimming left V 2 bases short and J 2 bases short, with 7 bases between. CDR3: CASSYGRGNQPQHF. The CDR3 nucleotides read TGTGCCAGCAGTTACGGCAGGGGCAATCAGCCCCAGCATTTT.

J is TRBJ2-7 and V is TRBV7-9; TRBD2 might be the D (5 bases). The ends were cut back, 1 base at V and 0 bases at J, with 10 bases in the middle. This CDR3 has 15 residues. The V gene's germline CDR1 is SEHNR and CDR2 FQNEAQ (reference sequence). The CDR3 here is CASSLGAGSSYEQYF. CDR3 in DNA: TGTGCCAGCAGCTTAGGGGCGGGTAGCTCCTACGAGCAGTACTTC.

This chain joins TRBV30 and TRBJ1-6, with D uncertain. The CDR3 covers 12 residues. Looked up from germline, CDR1 is GTSNPN and CDR2 is SVGIG (reference sequence). Trimming removed 4 bases at V and 7 bases at J, with 8 bases between. The CDR3 loop reads CAWNQLNSPLHF. CDR3 DNA: TGTGCCTGGAATCAGTTGAATTCACCCCTCCACTTT.

This chain joins TRBV7-9 and TRBJ1-4; D unresolved. The CDR3 is 13 residues long. V gave up 4 bases and J gave up 6 bases, with 9 bases separating them. Germline-derived CDR1 and CDR2 are SEHNR and FQNEAQ (reference sequence). CDR3 region: CASSSDFDEKLFF. The CDR3 DNA reads TGTGCCAGCAGCTCCGACTTTGATGAAAAACTGTTTTTT.

The chain combines TRBV25-1 with TRBJ1-1, with TRBD1 matching 7 bases. Trimming removed 7 bases from V and 8 bases from J; junction bases left unmatched: 4. Looked up from germline, CDR1 is MGHDK and CDR2 is SYGVNS. The CDR3 length is 11 residues. The CDR3 DNA follows: TGTGCCAGCAAATGGGACAGCGAAGCTTTCTTT. It translates to CASKWDSEAFF.

Worth noting for this clone: Other DNA sequences of this sample code for an identical CDR3. This rearrangement joins TRBV2 to TRBJ2-1; no definite D call. CDR1 is SNHLY, CDR2 FYNNEI, per germline. This CDR3 comprises 13 residues. Between the trimmed V and J ends, which lost 6 bases and 4 bases, there was a span of 10 bases. The CDR3 region has the DNA TGTGCCAGCAGCGTAGACTCATACAATGAGCAGTTCTTC. It specifies CASSVDSYNEQFF.

The rearrangement joins TRBV27 to TRBJ2-3; TRBD2 matches 8 bases. The trim removed 7 bases at V and 3 bases at J, leaving 6 bases unmatched. The CDR3 runs 14 residues. CDR1 and CDR2 from the germline V gene are MNHEY and SMNVEV (reference sequence). In DNA, the CDR3 is TGTGCCAGCAAGGACGCGGGAGGTACAGATACGCAGTATTTT. Translated, it gives CASKDAGGTDTQYF.

The rearrangement links TRBV24-1 to TRBJ1-2; D uncertain. In germline, CDR1 is KGHDR, CDR2 SFDVKD. V was shortened by 3 bases and J by 5 bases, with 12 bases between the two germline ends. The CDR3 has 14 residues. The CDR3 here is CATSDQGLRYGYTF. CDR3 nucleotide sequence: TGTGCCACCAGTGATCAAGGTCTGAGGTATGGCTACACCTTC.

The gene calls are TRBV5-1 and TRBJ1-1; TRBD1 agrees at 7 bases. Looked up from germline, CDR1 is SGHRS and CDR2 is YFSETQ. CDR3 length: 14 residues. Trimming at V came to 4 bases and at J to 2 bases, leaving 5 bases not matched to a gene. The CDR3 DNA follows: TGCGCCAGCAGCACACAGGGGACCAACACTGAAGCTTTCTTT. Protein: CASSTQGTNTEAFF.

The V and J genes are TRBV28 and TRBJ1-2, with TRBD1 identical over 8 bases. The CDR3 contains 16 residues. The germline V gene encodes CDR1 MDHEN and CDR2 SYDVKM. The V segment lost 4 bases and the J segment 8 bases; nucleotides outside the gene matches: 15. The CDR3 region is CASSSLDRVHSIGYTF. The DNA for the CDR3 is TGTGCCAGCAGTTCTTTGGACAGGGTACACTCTATAGGCTACACCTTC.

V gene TRBV30 combines with J gene TRBJ1-6; a weak D match, TRBD1 (5 bases). CDR3 length: 16 amino acids. From germline, CDR1 is GTSNPN and CDR2 SVGIG (reference sequence). The ends were cut back, 0 bases at V and 6 bases at J, with 15 bases in the middle. The DNA of the CDR3 is TGTGCCTGGAGTGTAGGGCAGGGAAGGAGTAATTCACCCCTCCACTTT. Residues: CAWSVGQGRSNSPLHF. Based on the CDR3 plus reference TRBV30 and TRBJ1-6, the full variable domain is SQTIHQWPATLVQPVGSPLSLECTVEGTSNPNLYWYRQAAGRGLQLLFYSVGIGQISSEVPQNLSASRPQDRQFILSSKKLLLSDSGFYLCAWSVGQGRSNSPLHFGNGTRLTVT.

The chain employs TRBV10-2 and TRBJ1-6; D might be TRBD1 (5 bases). Trimming removed 10 bases at V and 8 bases at J, with 15 bases between. This CDR3 is 13 amino acids long. Germline V lookup: CDR1 WSHSY, CDR2 SAAADI. Written as DNA, the CDR3 is TGCGCCACCAAGACAGACGCGGATTCACCCCTCCACTTT. This gives the protein CATKTDADSPLHF.

J is TRBJ2-2 and V is TRBV11-3; D gene uncertain. V was clipped by 1 base and J by 7 bases, with 10 bases between them. Germline CDR1 SGHNT, CDR2 YENEEA. This CDR3 comprises 14 residues. CDR3: CASSLANVGGELFF. CDR3 DNA sequence: TGTGCCAGCAGCTTAGCGAACGTCGGCGGGGAGCTGTTTTTT.

The V gene is TRBV19, the J gene TRBJ1-6, with D possibly being TRBD1 (5 bases). Trimming stripped 5 bases from V and 5 bases from J, with 10 bases between. Germline lookup yields CDR1 LNHDA and CDR2 SQIVND (reference sequence). The CDR3 totals 14 residues. CDR3 region: CASSSRAHNSPLHF. CDR3 DNA sequence: TGTGCCAGTAGTTCCAGGGCTCATAATTCACCCCTCCACTTT.